This T cell receptor (beta chain) stems from a study of cytomegalovirus exposure and HLA in healthy donors. In regard to this clone: Its antigen is still unknown. Relative to the germline gene, one junction end is altered; a read error may explain this.

The study sampled nominally healthy donors, though unrecorded immune exposures were likely. Study results and limitations: DRB1 had the most TCR associations and HLA-C the fewest, a later analysis found, with rates varying by HLA locus. Evidence from a later analysis indicated that most CMV-associated TCR beta chains looked HLA-restricted. Under in vitro conditions, a few CMV-associated chains were confirmed as specific for CMV antigens.

CDR3 size: 15 residues. The V gene's germline CDR1 is SGHTA and CDR2 FQGNSA. With 60 Vbeta and 13 Jbeta primers, the PCR was carried out. Sequencing used immunoSEQ multiplex PCR; TCRdb keeps in-frame clones, though not all of them. This sample has 140,000 or so clones; roughly three quarters occur once, and the top ten carry approximately 2%. The rearrangement joins TRBV7-2 to TRBJ2-3, with 15 bases matching TRBD2. The sequence was obtained from a woman aged 40 to 50 in good health and CMV-seronegative. Sequenced sample: PBMCs. CDR3 residues: CASSLGRFGTSGRFF. The DNA of the CDR3 is TGTGCCAGCAGCTTAGGGCGTTTTGGGACTAGCGGGAGGTTTTTT.